The T cell receptor beta chain under discussion was sequenced for a study of blood T cell repertoires in COVID-19. The assay was immunoSEQ multiplex PCR, and TCRdb's table has in-frame clones only and misses some. Here the sample spans about 160,000 clones, around 93% being singletons. This clone appeared a few times. There are 12 residues in the CDR3. Germline CDR1 and CDR2: LNHDA and SQIVND (reference sequence). V shed 4 bases, J shed 5 bases, and the junction held 2 bases outside the gene matches. The receptor's source is a man aged 30 to 45 with COVID-19, enrolled during active disease. The sequenced material came from peripheral blood. V and J are TRBV19 and TRBJ2-7, with 7 bases aligning to TRBD1. The CDR3 sequence: CASSTDRDEQYF. As DNA, the CDR3 is TGTGCCAGTAGTACTGACAGGGACGAGCAGTACTTC.